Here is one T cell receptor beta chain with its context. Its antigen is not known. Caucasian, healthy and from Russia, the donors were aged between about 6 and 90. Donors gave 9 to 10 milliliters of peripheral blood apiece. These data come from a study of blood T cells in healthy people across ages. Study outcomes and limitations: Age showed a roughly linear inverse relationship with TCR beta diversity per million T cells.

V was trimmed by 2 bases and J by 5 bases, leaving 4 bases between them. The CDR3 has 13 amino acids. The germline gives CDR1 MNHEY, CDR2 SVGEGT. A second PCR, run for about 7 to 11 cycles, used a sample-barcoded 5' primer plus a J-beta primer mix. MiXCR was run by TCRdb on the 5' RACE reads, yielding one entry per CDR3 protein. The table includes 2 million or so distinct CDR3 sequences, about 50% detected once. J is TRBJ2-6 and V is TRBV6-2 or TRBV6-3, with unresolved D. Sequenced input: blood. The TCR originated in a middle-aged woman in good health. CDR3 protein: CASSYKRANVLTF. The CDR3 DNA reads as TGTGCCAGCAGTTACAAGAGGGCCAACGTCCTGACTTTC.